These 21 T cell receptor beta chains came from one sample sequenced in a study of cytomegalovirus exposure and HLA in healthy donors. PCR primers comprised 60 Vbeta and 13 Jbeta primers. Profiling relied on immunoSEQ multiplex PCR, and the TCRdb table lists in-frame clones only, not all of them. The table has around 110,000 clones, around 80% seen once; the top ten hold about 2.3%. The sequencing input was PBMCs. The receptors derive from a man aged 35 to 55 in good health and CMV-seronegative.

The chain joins TRBV7-2 to TRBJ2-2; D is undetermined. The CDR3 runs to 14 residues. CDR1 and CDR2 (germline): SGHTA, FQGNSA. V was shortened by 0 bases and J by 6 bases, with 8 bases between the two germline ends. The CDR3 DNA reads TGTGCCAGCAGCTTAGCCTTGGGCGCCGGGGAGCTGTTTTTT. Translating it yields CASSLALGAGELFF.

The rearrangement links TRBV10-1 to TRBJ2-1, with TRBD1 matching 9 bases. CDR3 length: 17 amino acids. V lost 5 bases and J lost 6; bases outside the gene matches: 14. The germline gives CDR1 WNHNN, CDR2 SYGVQD (reference sequence). This CDR3 reads CASSPNRGLVTGNEQFF. The CDR3 DNA sequence: TGCGCCAGCAGTCCTAACAGGGGGCTCGTTACGGGCAATGAGCAGTTCTTC.

This clone was counted only a few times. For the CDR3, the DNA is TGCAGCGCGTACAGGGGGCTGGGTAAGGGCTACACCTTC. Translated: CSAYRGLGKGYTF. This chain uses TRBV29-1 with TRBJ1-2; 9 nucleotides agree with TRBD1. CDR3 length equals 13 residues. V shed 7 bases and J 8 bases; nucleotides not matched to a gene: 11. The germline CDR1 and CDR2 sequences are SQVTM and ANQGSEA.

The V gene is TRBV5-4, the J gene TRBJ2-5; the match to TRBD1 covers 7 bases. Germline CDR1 and CDR2: SGHNT and YYREEE (reference sequence). CDR3 length: 14 residues. The V segment lost 3 bases and the J segment 0 bases; nucleotides outside the gene matches: 2. The CDR3: CASSSGTDQETQYF. For the CDR3, the DNA is TGTGCCAGCAGCTCCGGGACAGACCAAGAGACCCAGTACTTC.

In this sample, this clone turned up once. J is TRBJ1-5 and V is TRBV4-1; tentative D call: TRBD1 (5 bases). The CDR3 runs 15 residues. The germline CDR1 and CDR2 sequences are MGHRA and YSYEKL. V lost 0 bases and J 9 bases, leaving 15 bases between the germline ends. This CDR3 reads CASSQEGDAGGPQHF. CDR3 coding DNA: TGCGCCAGCAGCCAAGAGGGGGACGCCGGGGGGCCCCAGCATTTT.

V gene TRBV5-1 combines with J gene TRBJ2-1; 9 bases match TRBD2. V lost 2 bases to trimming and J lost 8 bases; unmatched junction nucleotides: 14. The CDR3 runs to 17 residues. The germline gives CDR1 SGHRS, CDR2 YFSETQ. CDR3 sequence (DNA): TGCGCCAGCAGCTTTATTAGCGGGGGCCGCATGGACCATGAGCAGTTCTTC. Its protein product is CASSFISGGRMDHEQFF.

J is TRBJ2-7 and V is TRBV2, with D perhaps matching TRBD2 (5 bases). Germline loops: CDR1 SNHLY, CDR2 FYNNEI. Deletions cut 0 bases from V and 4 bases from J, with 22 bases between. The CDR3 spans 18 residues. The CDR3 DNA follows: TGTGCCAGCAGTGAAGCGACGTTGCGGGTCTCTCTACGATACGAGCAGTACTTC. Its translation is CASSEATLRVSLRYEQYF.

This clone has a single count. The rearrangement links TRBV6-1 to TRBJ2-2; 9 nucleotides line up with TRBD1. The CDR3 loop spans 16 amino acids. Germline V gene data show CDR1 as MNHNS and CDR2 as SASEGT. V was pared by 3 bases and J by 6 bases, with 8 bases of the junction left unmatched. The CDR3 coding sequence is TGTGCCAGCAGTGACTGGGCAGGACAGGGGTCCGGGGAGCTGTTTTTT. Protein sequence: CASSDWAGQGSGELFF.

The chain uses TRBV27 and TRBJ2-1, with D possibly matching TRBD2 (5 bases). V lost 2 bases and J lost 7, with 9 bases in between. Germline CDR1 reads MNHEY; CDR2 reads SMNVEV (reference sequence). This CDR3 has 13 residues. CDR3 DNA sequence: TGTGCCAGCAGTTTAGGACTCTTTAATGAGCAGTTCTTC. This gives the protein CASSLGLFNEQFF.

CDR3 DNA: TGTGCCAGCAAGAGGGACAGGGGCACTCGGTCACCCCTCCACTTT. It codes for CASKRDRGTRSPLHF. The genes are TRBV2 and TRBJ1-6; 10 nucleotides match TRBD1. The V segment lost 7 bases and the J segment 10 bases; nucleotides outside the gene matches: 10. CDR3 size: 15 residues. The V gene's germline CDR1 is SNHLY and CDR2 FYNNEI.

The chain carries TRBV7-2 and TRBJ2-2, with D perhaps TRBD2 (6 bases). The CDR3 sequence is 16 residues long. V was cut by 4 bases and J by 1 base, with 13 bases left in between. Germline lookup yields CDR1 SGHTA and CDR2 FQGNSA. CDR3 DNA: TGTGCCAGCAGCTCGACTCCGGGACTGAACACCGGGGAGCTGTTTTTT. As protein: CASSSTPGLNTGELFF.

The chain uses TRBV6-4 and TRBJ2-1, with 8 bases that match TRBD2. CDR1 and CDR2 from the germline V gene are MRHNA and SNTAGT. CDR3 length equals 15 residues. Unmatched junction bases numbered 9, after V lost 4 bases and J lost 7 bases. CDR3 loop: CASSVWSGGGNEQFF. CDR3 DNA sequence: TGTGCCAGCAGTGTATGGAGCGGGGGCGGGAATGAGCAGTTCTTC.

The chain employs TRBV5-1 and TRBJ2-5; the match to TRBD2 covers 10 bases. The V and J ends lost 3 bases and 5 bases, in that order; junction bases with no gene match: 7. Per the germline V gene, CDR1 is SGHRS and CDR2 is YFSETQ. The CDR3 has 15 amino acids. In DNA form, the CDR3 reads TGCGCCAGCAGCTCCGAAACAGCGGGGGGGGAGACCCAGTACTTC. Protein: CASSSETAGGETQYF.

This clone was detected only once. The chain has TRBV2 and TRBJ1-4, with unresolved D. Germline V lookup: CDR1 SNHLY, CDR2 FYNNEI. CDR3 length: 15 residues. Deletions cut 7 bases from V and 0 bases from J, with 12 bases between. The CDR3 DNA sequence: TGTGCCAGCATTTCGGCGGAGTCAACTAATGAAAAACTGTTTTTT. It codes for CASISAESTNEKLFF.

The chain couples TRBV6-5 to TRBJ2-7; 8 nucleotides line up with TRBD1. Trimming removed 4 bases from V and 2 bases from J; junction bases left unmatched: 4. CDR1 and CDR2 (germline): MNHEY, SVGAGI. This CDR3 contains 14 residues. DNA of the CDR3: TGTGCCAGCAGTTTAGACAGGGGACCCTACGAGCAGTACTTC. It translates to CASSLDRGPYEQYF.

Regarding this clone: This specimen includes other DNA sequences encoding the same CDR3. The chain has TRBV9 and TRBJ2-3; TRBD2 is a possible D gene (5 bases). Germline CDR1 and CDR2: SGDLS and YYNGEE. Trimming removed 4 bases from V and 0 bases from J, with 18 bases in between. There are 17 residues in the CDR3. The CDR3 coding sequence is TGTGCCAGCAGCCCTCTCCCAGGCGGGTTTAGCACAGATACGCAGTATTTT. Translating gives CASSPLPGGFSTDTQYF.

This clone has just a few counts. This chain uses TRBV27 with TRBJ2-1; 7 nucleotides agree with TRBD2. Germline loops: CDR1 MNHEY, CDR2 SMNVEV (reference sequence). The length of the CDR3 is 11 residues. With V trimmed by 10 bases and J by 12 bases, 9 bases remained unmatched. Here the CDR3 DNA reads TGTGCCACTGAAACTAGCGAAGGGCAGTTCTTC. This sequence encodes CATETSEGQFF.

V usage is TRBV13 and J usage is TRBJ2-3; 12 bases agree with TRBD2. The CDR3 extends over 18 amino acids. The ends lost 3 bases at V and 2 bases at J; junction bases unmatched: 9. Per the germline V gene, CDR1 is PRHDT and CDR2 is FYEKMQ (reference sequence). The CDR3 is CASSFRPRLAGDTDTQYF. CDR3 bases: TGTGCCAGCAGCTTTCGCCCCAGACTAGCGGGGGACACAGATACGCAGTATTTT.

The V and J genes are TRBV5-1 and TRBJ2-3; TRBD1 is a possible D gene (6 bases). V was clipped by 1 base and J by 0 bases, with 9 bases between them. CDR1 SGHRS and CDR2 YFSETQ come from the germline V gene. The CDR3 sequence is 15 residues long. The CDR3 region has the DNA TGCGCCAGCAGCTTGTCCCAGGGGAGCACAGATACGCAGTATTTT. As protein: CASSLSQGSTDTQYF.

This clone was counted once. V and J are TRBV11-2 and TRBJ2-1; no firm D call. Germline assignment: CDR1 SGHAT and CDR2 FQNNGV. The V gene lost 0 bases and the J gene lost 0 bases, with 6 bases spanning the gap. This CDR3 comprises 15 residues. The CDR3 sequence: CASSLEMSSYNEQFF. CDR3 DNA sequence: TGTGCCAGCAGCTTAGAAATGAGCTCCTACAATGAGCAGTTCTTC.

The rearrangement uses TRBV7-8 and TRBJ2-5; D gene uncertain. The V and J ends lost 5 bases and 5 bases respectively, with 18 bases between them. The CDR3 length is 15 residues. Germline CDR1 and CDR2: SGHVS and FQNEAQ. The CDR3: CASSPSSAGGETQYF. The DNA for the CDR3 is TGTGCCAGCAGCCCGAGCTCCGCAGGTGGTGAGACCCAGTACTTC.